These 21 T cell receptor beta chains came from one sample sequenced in a study of OX40 agonist ivuxolimab in advanced cancers. Sequencing was performed with immunoSEQ multiplex PCR; in TCRdb, only in-frame clones are kept and a portion is missing. This table holds roughly 61,000 clones, 80% to 95% found once. Specimen: CD4+ or CD8+ T cells sorted from blood, collected in a trial of the OX40 agonist ivuxolimab. These TCRs come from an adult with an advanced solid tumor such as melanoma, head and neck, liver or kidney cancer.

V usage is TRBV15 and J usage is TRBJ1-1, with D unresolved. The CDR3 runs to 14 residues. Trimming stripped 3 bases from V and 5 bases from J, with 13 bases between. Germline CDR1 is LNHNV and CDR2 is YYDKDF (reference sequence). The CDR3 DNA reads TGTGCCACCAGCAGGCCAAGGGAGAGGACTGAAGCTTTCTTT. This gives the protein CATSRPRERTEAFF.

The chain combines TRBV11-1 with TRBJ2-3; D remains unclear. Per the germline V gene, CDR1 is SGHAT and CDR2 is FQDESV (reference sequence). The CDR3 extends over 13 amino acids. The V and J ends lost 2 bases and 1 base respectively, with 4 bases between them. The CDR3 spells CASSLLGTDTQYF. The CDR3 DNA reads as TGTGCCAGCAGCTTATTAGGCACAGATACGCAGTATTTT.

V gene TRBV18 combines with J gene TRBJ1-5; D gene ambiguous. The ends were cut back, 8 bases at V and 0 bases at J, with 14 bases in the middle. Per germline, CDR1 KGHSH and CDR2 LQKENI. The CDR3 extends over 15 amino acids. CDR3 in DNA: TGTGCCAGCACTGAGGACGATTATAGCAATCAGCCCCAGCATTTT. The encoded protein is CASTEDDYSNQPQHF.

This rearrangement joins TRBV13 to TRBJ2-2, with 7 bases fitting TRBD2. Germline V gives CDR1 PRHDT, CDR2 FYEKMQ (reference sequence). V was clipped by 5 bases and J by 0 bases; unmatched bases: 6. CDR3 size: 16 residues. CDR3 nucleotides: TGTGCCAGCAGCGCAACCGGGGGGTCGAACACCGGGGAGCTGTTTTTT. The encoded protein is CASSATGGSNTGELFF.

V usage is TRBV6-1 and J usage is TRBJ2-2, with 8 bases aligning to TRBD1. The CDR3 spans 13 residues. With 9 bases clipped from V and 4 bases from J, the junction kept 4 bases outside the gene matches. Looked up from germline, CDR1 is MNHNS and CDR2 is SASEGT. CDR3 nucleotides: TGTGCCAGTGCTACAGGGGGCACCGGGGAGCTGTTTTTT. Amino acids: CASATGGTGELFF.

This chain joins TRBV7-8 and TRBJ1-1; 8 nucleotides agree with TRBD1. The junction had 13 bases not matched to a gene; V was cut back by 5 bases and J by 5 bases. Germline V gives CDR1 SGHVS, CDR2 FQNEAQ. The CDR3 is 16 residues long. The CDR3 protein is CASSPDGAGGRTEAFF. CDR3 nucleotide sequence: TGTGCCAGCAGCCCCGACGGAGCAGGGGGCCGGACTGAAGCTTTCTTT.

This clone was seen only once. This chain links TRBV5-4 with TRBJ2-1; 9 positions agree with TRBD2. CDR3 size: 14 residues. The germline gives CDR1 SGHNT, CDR2 YYREEE (reference sequence). The trim removed 4 bases at V and 7 bases at J, leaving 6 bases unmatched. The CDR3 DNA reads TGTGCCAGCAGCGAGAATCTAGCGGGGAATGAGCAGTTCTTC. Residues: CASSENLAGNEQFF.

V usage is TRBV4-2 and J usage is TRBJ2-1; possibly TRBD1 or TRBD2 for D (6 bases each). Germline V gene sequence: CDR1 LGHNA, CDR2 YNFKEQ. The CDR3 is made up of 13 amino acids. Trimming shortened V by 2 bases and J by 8 bases, and 10 bases separated the two germline ends. CDR3 residues: CASSQSRGDEQFF. The CDR3 DNA reads TGTGCCAGCAGCCAATCGAGGGGGGATGAGCAGTTCTTC.

CDR3: CASGGSSYNEQFF. The CDR3 coding sequence is TGCGCCAGCGGAGGGAGCTCCTACAATGAGCAGTTCTTC. The chain recombines TRBV4-1 with TRBJ2-1, with D perhaps matching TRBD2 (6 bases). The CDR3 spans 13 residues. V was shortened by 8 bases and J by 0 bases, with 8 bases between the two germline ends. Germline assignment: CDR1 MGHRA and CDR2 YSYEKL.

The chain has TRBV28 and TRBJ2-1; 10 nucleotides align to TRBD2. Trimming at V came to 5 bases and at J to 10 bases, leaving 8 bases not matched to a gene. CDR3 size: 14 residues. Looked up from germline, CDR1 is MDHEN and CDR2 is SYDVKM. CDR3 amino acids: CASSRSGGADEQFF. Here the CDR3 DNA reads TGTGCCAGCAGTCGCAGCGGGGGGGCAGACGAGCAGTTCTTC.

This clone has a handful of counts. The gene calls are TRBV11-2 and TRBJ1-3; tentatively, D is TRBD1 (5 bases). CDR3 size: 15 residues. Per germline, CDR1 SGHAT and CDR2 FQNNGV. V lost 0 bases and J 0 bases, leaving 6 bases between the germline ends. For the CDR3, the DNA is TGTGCCAGCAGCTTAGACAGGGACTCTGGAAACACCATATATTTT. This gives the protein CASSLDRDSGNTIYF.

This clone was seen more than once but under ten times. V and J are TRBV19 and TRBJ1-2; D gene uncertain. V was clipped by 3 bases and J by 2 bases, with 7 bases between them. There are 13 residues in the CDR3. Germline CDR1 reads LNHDA; CDR2 reads SQIVND (reference sequence). The CDR3 DNA reads as TGTGCCAGTAGTATTGAGATAAACTATGGCTACACCTTC. It encodes CASSIEINYGYTF. Full variable domain (remainder filled in from reference TRBV19 and TRBJ1-2): DGGITQSPKYLFRKEGQNVTLSCEQNLNHDAMYWYRQDPGQGLRLIYYSQIVNDFQKGDIAEGYSVSREKKESFPLTVTSAQKNPTAFYLCASSIEINYGYTFGSGTRLTVV.

This chain connects TRBV10-3 to TRBJ2-5, with D possibly matching TRBD2 (6 bases). CDR1 is ENHRY and CDR2 is SYGVKD in the germline V gene. The germline V and J ends were trimmed by 0 bases and 1 base, with 9 bases remaining between them. This CDR3 contains 15 residues. CDR3 sequence reads: CAISESGDSQETQYF. Written as DNA, the CDR3 is TGTGCCATCAGTGAGTCTGGGGACTCCCAAGAGACCCAGTACTTC.

The chain couples TRBV4-2 to TRBJ2-3; no clear D. Germline-derived CDR1 and CDR2 are LGHNA and YNFKEQ. The CDR3 covers 16 residues. Trimming shortened V by 0 bases and J by 0 bases, and 10 bases separated the two germline ends. CDR3 nucleotide sequence: TGTGCCAGCAGCCAAGATCAGGAAACTAGCACAGATACGCAGTATTTT. Its translation is CASSQDQETSTDTQYF.

This chain connects TRBV11-3 to TRBJ2-5; unclear D gene. The J call may be wrong; the DNA end is better matched by TRBJ2-7. The CDR3 has 12 residues. Germline-derived CDR1 and CDR2 are SGHNT and YENEEA. In nucleotides, the CDR3 is TGTGCCAGCAGCTTAGGAAGCTACGAGCAGTACTTC. Translated: CASSLGSYEQYF.

CDR3 amino acids: CAISFVSGTGAYEQYF. CDR3 coding DNA: TGTGCCATCAGTTTTGTTTCCGGGACAGGGGCCTACGAGCAGTACTTC. The chain joins TRBV10-3 to TRBJ2-5; 10 nucleotides line up with TRBD1. TRBJ2-7 explains the end of the DNA better; the J call may be wrong. Germline V CDR1 and CDR2: ENHRY, SYGVKD. The CDR3 spans 16 residues.

This clone was seen a few times. V is TRBV19 and J is TRBJ1-1; a possible D gene is TRBD1 (5 bases). With 1 base removed from V and 5 bases from J, the gap between germline ends came to 11 bases. The CDR3 has 14 amino acids. Per germline, CDR1 LNHDA and CDR2 SQIVND (reference sequence). Here the CDR3 reads CASSIVEGRTEAFF. CDR3 DNA: TGTGCCAGTAGTATAGTGGAGGGGAGAACTGAAGCTTTCTTT.

This clone was detected only once. The J gene is TRBJ1-2, the V gene TRBV7-9, with D maybe TRBD1 (5 bases). CDR3 length equals 14 residues. V was clipped by 2 bases and J by 0 bases, with 7 bases between them. Germline CDR1 and CDR2: SEHNR and FQNEAQ (reference sequence). The CDR3, as DNA: TGTGCCAGCAGCTTACTGGGGGCTAACTATGGCTACACCTTC. This gives the protein CASSLLGANYGYTF.

The chain joins TRBV6-1 to TRBJ2-5; the match to TRBD2 covers 7 bases. This CDR3 region has 16 residues. V lost 1 base to trimming and J lost 5 bases; unmatched junction nucleotides: 10. Germline lookup yields CDR1 MNHNS and CDR2 SASEGT. The CDR3 here is CASSEGLAVQSETQYF. Here the CDR3 DNA reads TGTGCCAGCAGTGAAGGGCTAGCGGTCCAATCGGAGACCCAGTACTTC.

This chain connects TRBV27 to TRBJ1-2, with no clear D. V lost 3 bases and J lost 8, with 13 bases in between. CDR1 MNHEY and CDR2 SMNVEV come from the germline V gene (reference sequence). The length of the CDR3 is 13 residues. CDR3: CASSFKALTGYTF. The CDR3 DNA sequence: TGTGCCAGCAGTTTTAAGGCATTGACGGGCTACACCTTC.

V is TRBV15 and J is TRBJ1-5; D is unresolved. The germline V and J ends were trimmed by 3 bases and 9 bases, with 6 bases remaining between them. The germline gives CDR1 LNHNV, CDR2 YYDKDF (reference sequence). This CDR3 region has 11 residues. The CDR3 region has the DNA TGTGCCACCAGCAGTTCGGGGCCCCAGCATTTT. It specifies CATSSSGPQHF.